The rows below give T cell receptor beta chains drawn from one sample of a study of blood T cell repertoires in COVID-19. The protocol was immunoSEQ multiplex PCR, while the TCRdb copy is restricted to in-frame clones and leaves out a portion. The data hold 100,000 to 150,000 clones, with approximately 79% observed a single time. Material for sequencing was peripheral blood. All receptors derive from a man in his forties or fifties with acute or convalescent COVID-19. CDR3s include the opening cysteine and the closing phenylalanine or tryptophan. Fields, in order: D gene, clone size, J gene, V gene, CDR3 DNA, CDR3 protein. The D gene is left open where the match is weak. Only part of the rows carry a size: once, few, many, or a class if the clone is expanded.

D: TRBD2; size: .; J: TRBJ2-1; V: TRBV7-9; DNA: TGTGCCAGCAGCCCCAGGGGCGGGGGGCCAAGCTCCTACAATGAGCAGTTCTTC; CDR3: CASSPRGGGPSSYNEQFF
D: .; size: .; J: TRBJ2-5; V: TRBV19; DNA: TGTGCCAGTAGTATTGGTTTAGAAGAGACCCAGTACTTC; CDR3: CASSIGLEETQYF
D: .; size: .; J: TRBJ2-7; V: TRBV5-1; DNA: TGCGCCAGCTCGAAGGGGGGGGCAGGAAGCTCCTACGAGCAGTACTTC; CDR3: CASSKGGAGSSYEQYF
D: .; size: .; J: TRBJ2-2; V: TRBV29-1; DNA: TGCAGCGTTGCTCCGGTCGGCACCGGGGAGCTGTTTTTT; CDR3: CSVAPVGTGELFF
D: .; size: .; J: TRBJ1-5; V: TRBV19; DNA: TGTGCCAGTAGAGGACAGATAAATCAGCCCCAGCATTTT; CDR3: CASRGQINQPQHF
D: .; size: .; J: TRBJ1-2; V: TRBV7-9; DNA: TGTGCCAGCAGCCCGGCAGGAGGAGTTGGCTACACCTTC; CDR3: CASSPAGGVGYTF
D: .; size: few; J: TRBJ1-4; V: TRBV11-2; DNA: TGTGCCAGCAGCCCGACAGGATTACATGAAAAACTGTTTTTT; CDR3: CASSPTGLHEKLFF
D: TRBD2; size: .; J: TRBJ2-3; V: TRBV6-1; DNA: TGTGCCAGCAGTGAAGCGGGCGGGGGGGCGACAGATACGCAGTATTTT; CDR3: CASSEAGGGATDTQYF
D: TRBD1; size: .; J: TRBJ2-7; V: TRBV10-1; DNA: TGCGCCAGCAGTGAGGGGGGGGGACAGGGGACCTACGAGCAGTACTTC; CDR3: CASSEGGGQGTYEQYF
D: .; size: .; J: TRBJ2-1; V: TRBV27; DNA: TGTGCCAGCAGTTCGCCCCAGGGGAGTACCTACAATGAGCAGTTCTTC; CDR3: CASSSPQGSTYNEQFF
D: TRBD1; size: .; J: TRBJ1-3; V: TRBV5-1; DNA: TGCGCCAGCAGCCAAGGACAGGGAAGAGGAAACACCATATATTTT; CDR3: CASSQGQGRGNTIYF
D: TRBD1; size: .; J: TRBJ1-6; V: TRBV5-1; DNA: TGCGCCAGCAGCCCGCCGGACAGGAACAATTCACCCCTCCACTTT; CDR3: CASSPPDRNNSPLHF
D: TRBD2; size: .; J: TRBJ2-5; V: TRBV5-5; DNA: TGTGCCAGCAGCCCTGGTATTAGCGGGATAGAGACCCAGTACTTC; CDR3: CASSPGISGIETQYF